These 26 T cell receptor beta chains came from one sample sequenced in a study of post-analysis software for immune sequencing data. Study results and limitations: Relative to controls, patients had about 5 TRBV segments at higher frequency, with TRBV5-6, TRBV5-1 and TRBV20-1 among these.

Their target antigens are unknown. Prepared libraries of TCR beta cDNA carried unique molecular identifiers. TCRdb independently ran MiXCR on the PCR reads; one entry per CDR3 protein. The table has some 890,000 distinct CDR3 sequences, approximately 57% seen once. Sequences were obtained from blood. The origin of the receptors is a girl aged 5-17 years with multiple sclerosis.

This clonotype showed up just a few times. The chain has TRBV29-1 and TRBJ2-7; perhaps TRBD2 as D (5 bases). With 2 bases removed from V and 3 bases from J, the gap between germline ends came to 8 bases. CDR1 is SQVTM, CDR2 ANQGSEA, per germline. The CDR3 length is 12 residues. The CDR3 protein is CSVETTSYEQYF. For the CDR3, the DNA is TGCAGCGTTGAAACTACTAGCTACGAGCAGTACTTC.

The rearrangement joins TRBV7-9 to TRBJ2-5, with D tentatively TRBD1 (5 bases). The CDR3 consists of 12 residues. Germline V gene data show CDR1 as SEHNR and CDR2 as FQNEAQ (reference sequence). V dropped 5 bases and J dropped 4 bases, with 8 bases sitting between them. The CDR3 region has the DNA TGTGCCAGCAGCCGACAGTTAGAGACCCAGTACTTC. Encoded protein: CASSRQLETQYF.

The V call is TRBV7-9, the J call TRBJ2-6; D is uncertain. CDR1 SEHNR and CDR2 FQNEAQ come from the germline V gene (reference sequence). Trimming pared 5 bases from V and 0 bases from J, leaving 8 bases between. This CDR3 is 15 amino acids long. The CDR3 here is CASSRLSSGANVLTF. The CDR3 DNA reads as TGTGCCAGCAGCCGCTTGAGCTCTGGGGCCAACGTCCTGACTTTC.

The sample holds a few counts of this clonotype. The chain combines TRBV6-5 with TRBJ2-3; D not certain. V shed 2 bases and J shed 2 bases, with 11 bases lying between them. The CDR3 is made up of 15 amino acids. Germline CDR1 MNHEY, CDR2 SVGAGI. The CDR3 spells CASSYGSPSTDTQYF. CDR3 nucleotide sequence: TGTGCCAGCAGTTACGGTAGCCCATCCACAGATACGCAGTATTTT.

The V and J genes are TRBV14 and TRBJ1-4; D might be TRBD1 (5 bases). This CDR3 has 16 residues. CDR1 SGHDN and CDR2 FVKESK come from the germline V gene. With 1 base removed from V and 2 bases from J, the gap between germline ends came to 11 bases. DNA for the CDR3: TGTGCCAGCAGCCAAGTCGCTGGGGGGACTAATGAAAAACTGTTTTTT. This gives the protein CASSQVAGGTNEKLFF.

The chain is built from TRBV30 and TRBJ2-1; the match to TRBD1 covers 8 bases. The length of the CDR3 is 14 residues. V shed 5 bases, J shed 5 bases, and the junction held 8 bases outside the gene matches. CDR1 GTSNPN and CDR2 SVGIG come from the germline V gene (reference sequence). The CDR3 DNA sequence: TGTGCCTGGGGCCCGGGACAGGATCACAATGAGCAGTTCTTC. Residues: CAWGPGQDHNEQFF.

This chain's CDR3 is CAISELPRDRPYEQYF. The CDR3 coding sequence is TGTGCCATCAGTGAACTCCCCCGGGACAGGCCCTACGAGCAGTACTTC. The chain combines TRBV10-3 with TRBJ2-7, with 8 bases identical to TRBD1. This CDR3 region has 16 residues. With V trimmed by 3 bases and J by 2 bases, 9 bases remained unmatched. The V gene's germline CDR1 is ENHRY and CDR2 SYGVKD.

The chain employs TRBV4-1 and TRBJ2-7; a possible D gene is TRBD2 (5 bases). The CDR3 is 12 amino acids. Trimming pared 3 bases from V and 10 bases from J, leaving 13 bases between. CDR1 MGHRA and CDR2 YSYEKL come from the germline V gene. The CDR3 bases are TGCGCCAGCAGCCATATCCGGGATTTCCAGTACTTC. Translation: CASSHIRDFQYF.

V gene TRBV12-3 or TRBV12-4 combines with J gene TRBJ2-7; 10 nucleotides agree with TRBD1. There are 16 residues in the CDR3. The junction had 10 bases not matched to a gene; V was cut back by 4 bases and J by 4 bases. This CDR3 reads CASSSSRGQGPYEQYF. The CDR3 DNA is TGTGCCAGCAGTTCGTCGAGGGGACAGGGGCCGTACGAGCAGTACTTC.

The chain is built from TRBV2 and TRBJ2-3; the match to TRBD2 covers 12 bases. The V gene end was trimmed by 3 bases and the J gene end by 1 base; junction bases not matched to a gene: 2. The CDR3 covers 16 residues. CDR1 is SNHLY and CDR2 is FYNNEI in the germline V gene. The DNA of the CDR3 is TGTGCCAGCAGTGATCGACTAGCGGGAGGCACAGATACGCAGTATTTT. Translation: CASSDRLAGGTDTQYF.

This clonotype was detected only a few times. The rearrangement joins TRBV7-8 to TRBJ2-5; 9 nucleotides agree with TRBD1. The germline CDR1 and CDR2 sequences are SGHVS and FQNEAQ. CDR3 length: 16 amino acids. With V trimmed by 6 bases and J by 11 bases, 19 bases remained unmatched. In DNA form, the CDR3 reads TGTGCCAGCAGTCCCGCCGACAGGGGGTTCCCTAGGGAGCAGTACTTC. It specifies CASSPADRGFPREQYF.

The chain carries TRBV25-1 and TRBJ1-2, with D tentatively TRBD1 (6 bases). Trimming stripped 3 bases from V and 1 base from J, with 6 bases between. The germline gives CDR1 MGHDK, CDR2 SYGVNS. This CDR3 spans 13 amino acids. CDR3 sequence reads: CASSDRGNYGYTF. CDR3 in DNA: TGTGCCAGCAGTGACAGGGGTAACTATGGCTACACCTTC.

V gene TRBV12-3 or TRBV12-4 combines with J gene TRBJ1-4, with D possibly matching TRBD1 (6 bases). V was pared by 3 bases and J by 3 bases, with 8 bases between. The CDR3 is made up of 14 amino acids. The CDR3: CASSFRGANEKLFF. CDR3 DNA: TGTGCCAGCAGTTTCAGGGGAGCTAATGAAAAACTGTTTTTT.

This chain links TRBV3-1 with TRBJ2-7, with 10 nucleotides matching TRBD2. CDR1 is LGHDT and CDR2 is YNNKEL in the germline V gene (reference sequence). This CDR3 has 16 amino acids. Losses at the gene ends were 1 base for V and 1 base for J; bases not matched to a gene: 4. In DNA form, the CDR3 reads TGTGCCAGCAGCCAAGTCTCTAGCGGGAGATCCTACGAGCAGTACTTC. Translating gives CASSQVSSGRSYEQYF.

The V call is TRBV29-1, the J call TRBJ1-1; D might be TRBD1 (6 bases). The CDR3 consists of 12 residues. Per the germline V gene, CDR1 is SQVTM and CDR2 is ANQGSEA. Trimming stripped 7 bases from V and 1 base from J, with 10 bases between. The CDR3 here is CSARGANTEAFF. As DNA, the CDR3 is TGCAGCGCCCGGGGGGCGAACACTGAAGCTTTCTTT.

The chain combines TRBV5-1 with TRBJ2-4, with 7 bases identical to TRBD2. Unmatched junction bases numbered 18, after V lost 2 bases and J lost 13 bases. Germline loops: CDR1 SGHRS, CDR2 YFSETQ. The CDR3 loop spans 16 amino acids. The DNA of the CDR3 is TGCGCCAGCAGCTTCACCGGGGGGTCCTCCTACAATGAGCAGTACTTC. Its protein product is CASSFTGGSSYNEQYF.

The CDR3 sequence: CASSLARGGEYEQFF. The CDR3 DNA follows: TGCGCCAGCAGCTTGGCCCGCGGGGGGGAGTATGAGCAGTTCTTC. V gene TRBV5-1 combines with J gene TRBJ2-1; TRBD2 matches at 9 bases. CDR3 length: 15 residues. Germline V gene lookup returns CDR1 SGHRS and CDR2 YFSETQ. V gave up 0 bases and J gave up 8 bases; unmatched junction bases: 6.

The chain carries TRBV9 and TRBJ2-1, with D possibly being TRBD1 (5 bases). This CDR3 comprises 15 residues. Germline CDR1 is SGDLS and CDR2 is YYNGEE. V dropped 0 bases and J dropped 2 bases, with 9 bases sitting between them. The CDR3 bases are TGTGCCAGCAGCGTAGCAGGGATCCCCTACAATGAGCAGTTCTTC. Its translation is CASSVAGIPYNEQFF.

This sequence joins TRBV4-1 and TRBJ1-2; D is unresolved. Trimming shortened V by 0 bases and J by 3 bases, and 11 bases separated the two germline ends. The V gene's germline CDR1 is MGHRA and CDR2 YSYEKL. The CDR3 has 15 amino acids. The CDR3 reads CASSQESRGDYGYTF. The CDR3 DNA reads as TGCGCCAGCAGCCAAGAGTCTCGTGGGGACTATGGCTACACCTTC.

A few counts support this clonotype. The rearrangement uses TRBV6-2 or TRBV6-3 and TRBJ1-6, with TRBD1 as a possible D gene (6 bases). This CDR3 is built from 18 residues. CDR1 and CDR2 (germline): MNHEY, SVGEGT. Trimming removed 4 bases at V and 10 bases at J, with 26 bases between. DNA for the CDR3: TGTGCCAGCAGTTCCCGAATGCCCAGACAGGCCGCGGGCTCACCCCTCCACTTT. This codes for CASSSRMPRQAAGSPLHF.

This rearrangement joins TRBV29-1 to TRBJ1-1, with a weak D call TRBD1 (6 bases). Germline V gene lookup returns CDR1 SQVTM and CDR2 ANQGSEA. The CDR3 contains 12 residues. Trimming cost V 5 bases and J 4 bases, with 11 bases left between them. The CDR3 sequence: CSVYDRSTEAFF. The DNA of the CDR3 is TGCAGCGTTTATGACAGGAGCACTGAAGCTTTCTTT.

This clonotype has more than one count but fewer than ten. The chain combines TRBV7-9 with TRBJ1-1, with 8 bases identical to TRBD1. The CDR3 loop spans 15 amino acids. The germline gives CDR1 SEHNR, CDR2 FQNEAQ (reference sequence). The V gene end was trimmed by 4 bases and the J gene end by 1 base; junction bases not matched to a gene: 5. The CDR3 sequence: CASSSSQGANTEAFF. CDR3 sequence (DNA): TGTGCCAGCAGCTCCTCCCAGGGGGCGAACACTGAAGCTTTCTTT.

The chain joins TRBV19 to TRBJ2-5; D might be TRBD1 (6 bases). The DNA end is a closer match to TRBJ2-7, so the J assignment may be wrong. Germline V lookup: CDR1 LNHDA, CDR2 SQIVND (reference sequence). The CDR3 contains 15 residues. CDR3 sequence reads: CASSIRDIPTNEQYF. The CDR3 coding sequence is TGTGCCAGTAGTATCCGGGACATACCAACCAACGAGCAGTACTTC.

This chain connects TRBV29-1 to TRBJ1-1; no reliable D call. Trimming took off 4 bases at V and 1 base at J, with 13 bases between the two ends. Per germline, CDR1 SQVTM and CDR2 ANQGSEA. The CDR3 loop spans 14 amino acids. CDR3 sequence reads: CSVVGKLTNTEAFF. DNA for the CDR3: TGCAGCGTTGTTGGTAAGCTTACGAACACTGAAGCTTTCTTT. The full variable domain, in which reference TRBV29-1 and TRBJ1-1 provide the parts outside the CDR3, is SAVISQKPSRDICQRGTSLTIQCQVDSQVTMMFWYRQQPGQSLTLIATANQGSEATYESGFVIDKFPISRPNLTFSTLTVSNMSPEDSSIYLCSVVGKLTNTEAFFGQGTRLTVV.

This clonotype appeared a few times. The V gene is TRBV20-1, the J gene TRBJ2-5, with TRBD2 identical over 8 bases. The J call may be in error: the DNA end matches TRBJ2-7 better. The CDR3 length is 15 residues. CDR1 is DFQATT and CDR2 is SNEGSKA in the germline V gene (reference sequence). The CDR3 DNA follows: TGCAGTGCTAGAGAGGGGAGCGGGGGAGTATACGAGCAGTACTTC. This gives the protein CSAREGSGGVYEQYF.

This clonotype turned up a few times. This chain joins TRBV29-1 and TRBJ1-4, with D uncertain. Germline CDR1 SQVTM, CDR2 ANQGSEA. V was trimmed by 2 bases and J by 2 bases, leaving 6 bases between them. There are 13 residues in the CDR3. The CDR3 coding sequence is TGCAGCGTTGAATTTGGGACTAATGAAAAACTGTTTTTT. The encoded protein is CSVEFGTNEKLFF.